The TCR beta chain under discussion was sequenced for a study of human T cells and chemical hapten exposure. Study conclusions and caveats: Expanded TCRs formed significantly more large CDR3 similarity clusters than controls.

From the RACE reads, TCRdb called clonotypes with MiXCR, one entry per CDR3 protein. The sample yields about 380,000 distinct CDR3 sequences, roughly 4.8% seen once. The germline gives CDR1 MGHDK, CDR2 SYGVNS. V gave up 0 bases and J gave up 1 base, with 12 bases separating them. The CDR3 sequence is 16 residues long. This clonotype was seen more than once but under ten times. Its specificity is not known. Noted time point: patch test 1, 2 weeks after DPC sensitization. Treatment of the sample: therapeutic diphenylcyclopropenone sensitization with weekly scalp DPC. Ahead of applying each patch test, blood was sampled.

The chain recombines TRBV25-1 with TRBJ2-5; TRBD1 is a possible D gene (5 bases). This receptor was obtained from a woman aged 45 to 65 with alopecia areata. Some clones in this sample may be carry-over from other donors' samples. The material sequenced was whole blood, taken in connection with sensitization to the hapten diphenylcyclopropenone (DPC). The CDR3 DNA reads TGTGCCAGCAGTGAATATCCAGGGTCCCCCCAAGAGACCCAGTACTTC. Translated, it gives CASSEYPGSPQETQYF.